This TCR beta chain derives from a study of shared clonotypes between healthy human individuals. Study context: The cohort comprised a couple of women and a few men. Their ages spanned 18 to 49 years. The study used three CD4 naive, three CD4 memory, two CD8 naive and one CD8 memory plate per donor.

Adults of Caucasian background living in Nashville, Tennessee made up all donors. Trimming at V came to 6 bases and at J to 7 bases, leaving 17 bases not matched to a gene. Germline lookup yields CDR1 WSHSY and CDR2 SAAADI. The CDR3 has 16 residues. TCRdb keeps only in-frame clones here, not all; method: immunoSEQ multiplex PCR. The sample lists 1.6 million or so clones, roughly 96% seen once, with approximately 1.2% in the top ten. Sequences were obtained from naive CD4+ T cells sorted from blood. Subset: CD45RA+ positively selected. The clonotype originates from a man aged 30 to 45 in good health. The J gene is TRBJ2-7, the V gene TRBV10-2; TRBD2 matches at 8 bases. The CDR3 loop is CASSHAPGRVGGEQYF. The CDR3 nucleotides are TGCGCCAGCAGCCATGCCCCCGGGAGGGTGGGGGGGGAGCAGTACTTC.